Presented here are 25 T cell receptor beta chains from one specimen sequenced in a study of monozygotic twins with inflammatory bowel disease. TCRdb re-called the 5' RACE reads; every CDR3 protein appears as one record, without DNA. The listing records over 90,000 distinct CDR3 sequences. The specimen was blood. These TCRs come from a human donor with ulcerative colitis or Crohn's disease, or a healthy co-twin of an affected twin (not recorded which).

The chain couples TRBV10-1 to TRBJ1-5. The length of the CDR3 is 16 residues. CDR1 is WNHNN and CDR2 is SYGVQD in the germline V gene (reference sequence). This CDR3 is CASSECRVDSNQPQHF.

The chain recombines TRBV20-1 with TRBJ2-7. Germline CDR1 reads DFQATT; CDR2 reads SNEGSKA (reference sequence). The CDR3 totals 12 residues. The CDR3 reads CSARDPRSEQYF.

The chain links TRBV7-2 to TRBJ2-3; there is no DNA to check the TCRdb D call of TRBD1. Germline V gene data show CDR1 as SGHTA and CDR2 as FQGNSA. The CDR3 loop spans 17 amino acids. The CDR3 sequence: CASKISGGAGGTDTQYF.

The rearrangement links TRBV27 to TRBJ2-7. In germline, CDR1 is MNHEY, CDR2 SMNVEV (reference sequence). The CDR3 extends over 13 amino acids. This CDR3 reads CASSLSNTYEQYF.

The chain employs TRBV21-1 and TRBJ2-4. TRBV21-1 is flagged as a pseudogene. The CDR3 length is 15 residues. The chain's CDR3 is CASKRLFLAKNIQYF.

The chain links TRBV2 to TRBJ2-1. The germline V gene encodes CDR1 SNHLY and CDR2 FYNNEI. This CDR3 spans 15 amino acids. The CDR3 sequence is CASRESGIPKNEQFF.

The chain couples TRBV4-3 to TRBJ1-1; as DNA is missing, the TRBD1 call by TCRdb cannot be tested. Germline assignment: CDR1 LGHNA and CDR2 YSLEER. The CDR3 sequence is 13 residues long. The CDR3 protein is CASSQRRGSEAFF.

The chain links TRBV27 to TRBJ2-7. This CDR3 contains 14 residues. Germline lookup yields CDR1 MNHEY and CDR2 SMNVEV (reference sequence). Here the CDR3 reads CASSSNRYSYEQYF.

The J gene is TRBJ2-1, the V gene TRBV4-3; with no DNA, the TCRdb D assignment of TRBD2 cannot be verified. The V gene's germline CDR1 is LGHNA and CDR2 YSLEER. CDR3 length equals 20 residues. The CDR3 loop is CASSQFLGGRTKSSYNEQFF.

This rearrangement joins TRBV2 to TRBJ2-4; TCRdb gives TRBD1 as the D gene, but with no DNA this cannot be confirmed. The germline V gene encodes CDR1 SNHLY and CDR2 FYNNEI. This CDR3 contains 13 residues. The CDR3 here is CAGTALAKNIQYF.

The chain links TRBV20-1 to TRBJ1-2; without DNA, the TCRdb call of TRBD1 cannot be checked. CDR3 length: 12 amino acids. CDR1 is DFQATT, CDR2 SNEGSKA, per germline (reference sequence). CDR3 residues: CSAPGAGYGYTF.

Here the CDR3 reads CSAGLTKRGGYNEQFF. The V call is TRBV20-1, the J call TRBJ2-1; no DNA is available, so the TRBD2 call from TCRdb remains unchecked. Germline-derived CDR1 and CDR2 are DFQATT and SNEGSKA (reference sequence). The CDR3 has 16 residues.

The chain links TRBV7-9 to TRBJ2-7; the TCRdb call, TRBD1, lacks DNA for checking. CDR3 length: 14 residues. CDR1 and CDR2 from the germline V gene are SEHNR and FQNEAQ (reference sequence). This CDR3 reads CASRSTRSEGEQYF.

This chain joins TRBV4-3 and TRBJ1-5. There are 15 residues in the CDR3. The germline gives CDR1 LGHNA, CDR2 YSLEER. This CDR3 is CASSPGPGLNQPQHF.

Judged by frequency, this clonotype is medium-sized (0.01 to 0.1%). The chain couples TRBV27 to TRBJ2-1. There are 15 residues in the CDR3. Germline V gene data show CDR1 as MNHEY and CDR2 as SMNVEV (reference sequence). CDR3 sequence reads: CASSLRASGWDEQFF.

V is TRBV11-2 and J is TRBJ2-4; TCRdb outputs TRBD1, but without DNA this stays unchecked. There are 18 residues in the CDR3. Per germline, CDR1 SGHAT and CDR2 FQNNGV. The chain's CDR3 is CASSLRPPGQENGNIQYF.

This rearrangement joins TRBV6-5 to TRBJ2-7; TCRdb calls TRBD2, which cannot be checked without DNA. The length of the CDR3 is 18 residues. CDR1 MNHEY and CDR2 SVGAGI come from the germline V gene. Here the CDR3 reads CASSYFGTSGRSSYEQYF.

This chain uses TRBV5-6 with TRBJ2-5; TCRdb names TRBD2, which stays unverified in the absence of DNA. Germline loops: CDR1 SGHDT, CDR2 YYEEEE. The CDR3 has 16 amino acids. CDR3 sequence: CASRKRLAGIQETQYF.

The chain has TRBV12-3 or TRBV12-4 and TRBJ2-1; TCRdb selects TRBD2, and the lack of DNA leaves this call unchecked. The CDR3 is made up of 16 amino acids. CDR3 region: CASSYTSGVSYNEQFF.

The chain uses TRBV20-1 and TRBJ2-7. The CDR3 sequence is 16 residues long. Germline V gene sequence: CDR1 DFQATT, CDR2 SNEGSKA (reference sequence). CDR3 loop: CSASPDVGDWGYEQYF.

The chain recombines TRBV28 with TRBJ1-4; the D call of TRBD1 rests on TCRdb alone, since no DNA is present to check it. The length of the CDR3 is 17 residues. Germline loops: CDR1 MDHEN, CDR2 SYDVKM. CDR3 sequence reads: CASSLFLLTGGDEKLFF.

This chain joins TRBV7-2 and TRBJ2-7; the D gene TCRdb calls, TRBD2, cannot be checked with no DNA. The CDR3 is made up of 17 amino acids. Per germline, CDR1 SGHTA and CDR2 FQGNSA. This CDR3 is CASSRRSTSGGTYEQYF.

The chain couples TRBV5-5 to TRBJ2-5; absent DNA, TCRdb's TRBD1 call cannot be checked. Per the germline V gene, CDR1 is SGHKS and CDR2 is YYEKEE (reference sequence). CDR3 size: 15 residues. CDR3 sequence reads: CASSLRMTGQETQYF.

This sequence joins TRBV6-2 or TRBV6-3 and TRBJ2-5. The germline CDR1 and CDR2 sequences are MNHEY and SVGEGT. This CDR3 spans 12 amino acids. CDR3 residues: CASSDDSETQYF.

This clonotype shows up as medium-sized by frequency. CDR3 residues: CASAYPGQGLNEQFF. This chain uses TRBV7-9 with TRBJ2-1; TCRdb lists TRBD1, though no DNA is available to test this call. Per germline, CDR1 SEHNR and CDR2 FQNEAQ (reference sequence). CDR3 length equals 15 residues.